The clone carrying this T cell receptor beta chain has only one observation. Its antigen remains unidentified. TCRdb's table, derived via immunoSEQ multiplex PCR, lists solely in-frame clones and lacks some. The sample holds millions of clones, approximately 95% seen once. This sample was taken from a study of shared clonotypes between healthy human individuals. Study outcomes and limitations: Naive CD4 clonotypes were shared across a few donors at roughly 5.3%.

Per germline, CDR1 SGHNT and CDR2 YYREEE (reference sequence). V shed 1 base and J shed 2 bases, with 12 bases lying between them. The CDR3 is 15 residues long. This rearrangement joins TRBV5-4 to TRBJ2-5; D assignment may be TRBD1 or TRBD2 (5 bases each). Sequenced: naive CD4+ T cells from PBMCs. Documented subset: CD45RA+ positively selected. This clonotype was obtained from a man between 18 and 35 years old in good health. Some clones in this sample may be carry-over from other donors' samples. Written as DNA, the CDR3 is TGTGCCAGCAGCTTGAAGGGACGGATGCAAGAGACCCAGTACTTC. Its protein is CASSLKGRMQETQYF.